The following is a T cell receptor (beta chain) sequence with its context. Its antigen is undetermined. Looked up from germline, CDR1 is MNHEY and CDR2 is SVGAGI. The CDR3 totals 15 residues. Trimming removed 2 bases at V and 4 bases at J, with 14 bases between. The sample comes from a study of shared clonotypes between healthy human individuals. About the study: The donors, two women and a few men, were aged 18 to 49.

CD45RO-negative, CCR7-selected cells formed the naive CD8 fraction, which excluded terminally differentiated effector memory CD45RA+ cells. The study drew its donors from healthy HIV-negative adults without recent acute infections or vaccinations. This table comes from immunoSEQ multiplex PCR, and its TCRdb copy is limited to in-frame clones, with some not included. The table shows around 1,900,000 clones, with just over 90% occurring only once. Study observations and caveats: Unshared clonotypes carried lower generation probabilities than those common to all four donors.

The sequencing sample was made of naive CD8+ T cells from PBMCs. The chain is built from TRBV6-5 and TRBJ1-2; D gene unclear. The clonotype originates from a man younger than 35 in good health. Some clones in this sample may be carry-over from other donors' samples. In DNA, the CDR3 is TGTGCCAGCAGTTACCCCCAACAAGGTTCCTATGGCTACACCTTC. This gives the protein CASSYPQQGSYGYTF.